This T cell receptor (beta chain) was found in a study of shared clonotypes between healthy human individuals. Repertoires were generated with immunoSEQ multiplex PCR, while TCRdb's copy carries only in-frame clones and drops some. This repertoire shows roughly 1.4 million clones, just under 99% found once; its top ten account for about 0.34%. Germline CDR1 MDHEN, CDR2 SYDVKM. V was clipped by 3 bases and J by 0 bases, with 8 bases between them. This CDR3 is built from 14 residues. CD45RA+ naive and CD45RA-negative memory subsets were separated from CD4+ cells. This TCR came from a man aged 30 to 45 in good health. The J gene is TRBJ1-1, the V gene TRBV28; no clear D gene. The sample consisted of naive CD4+ T cells sorted from blood. Subset here: CD45RA+ positively selected. The CDR3 reads CASSLRTMNTEAFF. The CDR3 DNA reads TGTGCCAGCAGTTTGCGCACCATGAACACTGAAGCTTTCTTT.